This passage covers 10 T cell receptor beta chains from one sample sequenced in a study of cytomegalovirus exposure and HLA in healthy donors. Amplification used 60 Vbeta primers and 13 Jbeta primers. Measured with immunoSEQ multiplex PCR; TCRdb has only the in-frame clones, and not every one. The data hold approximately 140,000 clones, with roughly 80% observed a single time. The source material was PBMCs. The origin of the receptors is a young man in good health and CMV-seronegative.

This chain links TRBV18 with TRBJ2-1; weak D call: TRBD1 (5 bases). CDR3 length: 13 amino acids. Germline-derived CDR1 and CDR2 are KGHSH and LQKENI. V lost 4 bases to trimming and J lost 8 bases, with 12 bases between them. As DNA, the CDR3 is TGTGCCAGCTCACGTGGGCAGGGCTATGAGCAGTTCTTC. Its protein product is CASSRGQGYEQFF. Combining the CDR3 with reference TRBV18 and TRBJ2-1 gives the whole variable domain NAGVMQNPRHLVRRRGQEARLRCSPMKGHSHVYWYRQLPEEGLKFMVYLQKENIIDESGMPKERFSAEFPKEGPSILRIQQVVRGDSAAYFCASSRGQGYEQFFGPGTRLTVL.

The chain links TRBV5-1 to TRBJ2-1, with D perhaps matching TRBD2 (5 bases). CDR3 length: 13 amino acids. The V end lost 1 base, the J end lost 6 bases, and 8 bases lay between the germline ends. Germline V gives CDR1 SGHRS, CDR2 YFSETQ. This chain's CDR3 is CASSLITSNEQFF. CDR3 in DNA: TGCGCCAGCAGCTTGATTACTAGCAATGAGCAGTTCTTC. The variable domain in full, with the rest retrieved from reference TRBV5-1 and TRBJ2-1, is KAGVTQTPRYLIKTRGQQVTLSCSPISGHRSVSWYQQTPGQGLQFLFEYFSETQRNKGNFPGRFSGRQFSNSRSEMNVSTLELGDSALYLCASSLITSNEQFFGPGTRLTVL.

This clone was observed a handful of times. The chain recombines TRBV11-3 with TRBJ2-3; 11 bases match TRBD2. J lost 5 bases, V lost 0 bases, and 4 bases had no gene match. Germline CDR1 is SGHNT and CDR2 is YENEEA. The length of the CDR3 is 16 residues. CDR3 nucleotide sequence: TGTGCCAGCAGCTTAGATAAACTAGCGGGGGAAGATACGCAGTATTTT. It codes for CASSLDKLAGEDTQYF.

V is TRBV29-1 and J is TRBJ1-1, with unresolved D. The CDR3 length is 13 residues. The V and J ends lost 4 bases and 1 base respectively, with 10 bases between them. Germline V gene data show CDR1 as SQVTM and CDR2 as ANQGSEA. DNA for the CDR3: TGCAGCGTTGGATGGGCTTCGAACACTGAAGCTTTCTTT. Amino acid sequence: CSVGWASNTEAFF.

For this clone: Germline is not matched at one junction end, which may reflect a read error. CDR3 sequence (DNA): TGTTCCAGCTCCGGGACAGATTATAGCAATCAGCCCCAGCATTTT. Its translation: CSSSGTDYSNQPQHF. V usage is TRBV7-9 and J usage is TRBJ1-5; TRBD1 matches at 7 bases. Per germline, CDR1 SEHNR and CDR2 FQNEAQ (reference sequence). CDR3 length equals 15 residues.

The CDR3 DNA reads TGTGCCAGCAGCTTTGCGGGGACGGCGGCTAACTATGGCTACACCTTC. It yields the protein CASSFAGTAANYGYTF. The chain recombines TRBV7-2 with TRBJ1-2, with D tentatively TRBD1 (5 bases). The V end lost 3 bases, the J end lost 0 bases, and 14 bases lay between the germline ends. This CDR3 region has 16 residues. Germline V lookup: CDR1 SGHTA, CDR2 FQGNSA.

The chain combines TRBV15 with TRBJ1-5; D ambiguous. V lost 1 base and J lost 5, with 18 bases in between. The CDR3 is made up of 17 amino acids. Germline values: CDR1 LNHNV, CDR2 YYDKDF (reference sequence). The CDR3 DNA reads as TGTGCCACCAGCAGAGGATTGGCGGGTTTTGTTGATCAGCCCCAGCATTTT. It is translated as CATSRGLAGFVDQPQHF.

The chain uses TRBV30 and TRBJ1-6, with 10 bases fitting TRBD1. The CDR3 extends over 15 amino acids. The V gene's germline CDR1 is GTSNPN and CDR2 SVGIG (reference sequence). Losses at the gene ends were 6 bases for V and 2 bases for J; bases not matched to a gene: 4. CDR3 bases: TGTGCCTGCCGACAGGGGGCGGCCTATAATTCACCCCTCCACTTT. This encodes CACRQGAAYNSPLHF.

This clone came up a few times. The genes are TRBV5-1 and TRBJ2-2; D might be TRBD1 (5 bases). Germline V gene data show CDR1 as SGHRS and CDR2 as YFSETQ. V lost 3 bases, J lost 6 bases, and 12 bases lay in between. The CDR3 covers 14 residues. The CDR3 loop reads CASSYQGHPGELFF. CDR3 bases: TGCGCCAGCAGCTACCAGGGTCATCCCGGGGAGCTGTTTTTT.

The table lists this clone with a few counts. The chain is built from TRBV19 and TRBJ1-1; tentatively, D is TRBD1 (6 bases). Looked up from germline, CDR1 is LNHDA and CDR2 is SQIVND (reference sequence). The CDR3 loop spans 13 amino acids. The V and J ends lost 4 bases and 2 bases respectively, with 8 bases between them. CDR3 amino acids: CASSTGGNTEAFF. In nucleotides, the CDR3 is TGTGCCAGTAGTACTGGGGGCAACACTGAAGCTTTCTTT.